The clone carrying this TCR beta chain was counted between two and nine times. CDR1 is DFQATT and CDR2 is SNEGSKA in the germline V gene (reference sequence). The CDR3 is made up of 15 amino acids. V dropped 3 bases and J dropped 4 bases, with 15 bases sitting between them. The record originates from a study of T cells in Graves' hyperthyroidism and ophthalmopathy. RNA transcripts gave rise to amplified TCR beta CDR3 regions. With the HTBI primer set, the TCR CDR3 went through a first round of RT-PCR. TCRdb re-called the multiplex PCR reads through MiXCR, storing one row per CDR3 protein. The repertoire holds 600,000 or so distinct CDR3 sequences, with 15% to 20% as singletons.

Sequencing was done on a sample of blood. The rearrangement uses TRBV20-1 and TRBJ1-4; D not resolved. The sequence was obtained from a woman in her twenties or thirties with Graves' hyperthyroidism. Written as DNA, the CDR3 is TGCAGTGCTAGGGGAGCCGGGGAGGTTAATGAAAAACTGTTTTTT. It translates to CSARGAGEVNEKLFF.